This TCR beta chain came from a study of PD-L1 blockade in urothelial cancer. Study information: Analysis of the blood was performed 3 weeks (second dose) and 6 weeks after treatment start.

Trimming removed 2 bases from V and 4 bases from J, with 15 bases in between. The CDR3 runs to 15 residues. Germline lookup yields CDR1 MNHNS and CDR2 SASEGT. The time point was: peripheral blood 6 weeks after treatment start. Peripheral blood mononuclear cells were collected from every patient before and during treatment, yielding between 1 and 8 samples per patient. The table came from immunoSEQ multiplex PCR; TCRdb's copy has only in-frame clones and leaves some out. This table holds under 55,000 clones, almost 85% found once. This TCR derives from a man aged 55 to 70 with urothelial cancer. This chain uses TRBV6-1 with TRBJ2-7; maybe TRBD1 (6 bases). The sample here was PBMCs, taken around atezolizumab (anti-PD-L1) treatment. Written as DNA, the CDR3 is TGTGCCAGCAGTGAAACACAGGGTTCCCCTTACGAGCAGTACTTC. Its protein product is CASSETQGSPYEQYF.